One and the same sample provided the 2 T cell receptor beta chains below, sequenced in a study of CD8 T cells in Susac syndrome. An amount of RNA that ranged from roughly 0.45 to 1 ug was reverse transcribed with random hexamers. TCRdb re-called the immunoSEQ multiplex PCR reads with MiXCR, one entry per CDR3 protein. This sample has about 50,000 distinct CDR3 sequences, with 93% found just once. The sequencing sample was made of CD8+ T cells from PBMCs. Receptors originate from a human donor with multiple sclerosis.

V usage is TRBV7-8 and J usage is TRBJ2-3, with D possibly being TRBD1 (7 bases). The ends were cut back, 4 bases at V and 1 base at J, with 15 bases in the middle. CDR3 size: 16 residues. In germline, CDR1 is SGHVS, CDR2 FQNEAQ. For the CDR3, the DNA is TGTGCCAGCAGCTGGGGTCGCGGGACAGGCACAGATACGCAGTATTTT. Amino acids: CASSWGRGTGTDTQYF.

The chain recombines TRBV27 with TRBJ2-7, with D perhaps matching TRBD2 (6 bases). The CDR3 consists of 15 residues. Deletions cut 7 bases from V and 5 bases from J, with 21 bases between. Germline V gene data show CDR1 as MNHEY and CDR2 as SMNVEV (reference sequence). CDR3 residues: CASTPRDSSWDEQYF. CDR3 bases: TGTGCCAGCACCCCCAGGGACTCATCTTGGGACGAGCAGTACTTC.